The 16 T cell receptor beta chains listed next were all sequenced from one sample in a study of shared clonotypes between healthy human individuals. The assay was immunoSEQ multiplex PCR, and TCRdb's table has in-frame clones only and misses some. The sample records a few hundred thousand clones, around 80% being singletons. The sample was PBMCs. The receptors shown here come from a middle-aged woman in good health. Some clones in this sample may be carry-over from other donors' samples.

This chain's CDR3 is CASSLRHSYEQYF. The CDR3 bases are TGTGCCAGCAGCTTAAGACACTCCTACGAGCAGTACTTC. The chain links TRBV7-2 to TRBJ2-7; the D is unclear. The CDR3 spans 13 residues. Trimming removed 2 bases from V and 0 bases from J, with 5 bases in between. CDR1 and CDR2 (germline): SGHTA, FQGNSA. The variable domain in full, completed from reference TRBV7-2 and TRBJ2-7, reads GAGVSQSPSNKVTEKGKDVELRCDPISGHTALYWYRQSLGQGLEFLIYFQGNSAPDKSGLPSDRFSAERTGGSVSTLTIQRTQQEDSAVYLCASSLRHSYEQYFGPGTRLTVT.

The chain couples TRBV29-1 to TRBJ1-1, with TRBD1 identical over 7 bases. Looked up from germline, CDR1 is SQVTM and CDR2 is ANQGSEA. The trim removed 7 bases at V and 6 bases at J, leaving 11 bases unmatched. This CDR3 has 13 residues. CDR3 coding DNA: TGCAGCGCCCATAGGACAGGTGCTTCTGAAGCTTTCTTT. It encodes CSAHRTGASEAFF.

J is TRBJ2-1 and V is TRBV11-3, with D hard to call. This CDR3 is 16 amino acids long. CDR1 SGHNT and CDR2 YENEEA come from the germline V gene. Trimming stripped 0 bases from V and 7 bases from J, with 16 bases between. CDR3 residues: CASSLEVRMVGNEQFF. The CDR3 nucleotides read TGTGCCAGCAGCTTAGAAGTGCGAATGGTAGGTAATGAGCAGTTCTTC.

The chain joins TRBV5-1 to TRBJ1-1; 7 bases map to TRBD1. The CDR3 extends over 16 amino acids. CDR1 SGHRS and CDR2 YFSETQ come from the germline V gene. After removal of 0 bases from V and 0 bases from J, the junction contained 5 bases not matched to a gene. This chain's CDR3 is CASSLARGRVNTEAFF. CDR3 nucleotide sequence: TGCGCCAGCAGCTTGGCGAGGGGGCGCGTGAACACTGAAGCTTTCTTT.

Notes on this clone: With only one base between it and a far larger clone, this is likely a read error. The same CDR3 can be traced to other DNA sequences in this sample. The gene calls are TRBV27 and TRBJ2-3, with D possibly being TRBD2 (6 bases). V was shortened by 4 bases and J by 3 bases, with 14 bases between the two germline ends. The CDR3 is made up of 15 amino acids. The germline V gene has CDR1 MNHEY and CDR2 SMNVEV (reference sequence). The CDR3 DNA follows: TGTGCCAGCAGTTCCGGGAGCATCCGTACAGATACGCAGTATTTT. Protein: CASSSGSIRTDTQYF.

The rearrangement joins TRBV4-3 to TRBJ1-5; 7 positions agree with TRBD1. The CDR3 has 13 amino acids. V shed 1 base, J shed 11 bases, and the junction held 5 bases outside the gene matches. Germline values: CDR1 LGHNA, CDR2 YSLEER. The CDR3 DNA reads TGCGCCAGCAGCCAAGGACAGGGTTTTTCCCAGCATTTT. Protein: CASSQGQGFSQHF.

This chain joins TRBV14 and TRBJ2-5, with TRBD1 identical over 7 bases. The germline V gene has CDR1 SGHDN and CDR2 FVKESK. Trimming at V came to 1 base and at J to 5 bases, leaving 7 bases not matched to a gene. The CDR3 loop spans 15 amino acids. CDR3 residues: CASSQAAGGRETQYF. CDR3 coding DNA: TGTGCCAGCAGCCAAGCCGCAGGGGGAAGGGAGACCCAGTACTTC.

The J gene is TRBJ1-4, the V gene TRBV29-1; D may be TRBD1 (5 bases). From germline, CDR1 is SQVTM and CDR2 ANQGSEA. Trimming stripped 6 bases from V and 3 bases from J, with 14 bases between. The CDR3 consists of 14 residues. Here the CDR3 reads CSVGVGQANEKLFF. The DNA for the CDR3 is TGCAGCGTCGGGGTGGGGCAGGCTAATGAAAAACTGTTTTTT.

The chain combines TRBV28 with TRBJ2-7; 12 bases align to TRBD2. CDR1 and CDR2 (germline): MDHEN, SYDVKM. The trim removed 2 bases at V and 3 bases at J, leaving 2 bases unmatched. The CDR3 is 15 residues long. The CDR3 here is CASSLLAGGNYEQYF. Here the CDR3 DNA reads TGTGCCAGCAGTTTACTAGCGGGAGGGAACTACGAGCAGTACTTC.

This chain links TRBV5-1 with TRBJ2-5, with a possible D match to TRBD1 (6 bases). V gave up 2 bases and J gave up 5 bases, with 16 bases separating them. In germline, CDR1 is SGHRS, CDR2 YFSETQ. This CDR3 contains 15 residues. CDR3 residues: CASSLAATGGETQYF. The CDR3 nucleotides read TGCGCCAGCAGCTTAGCGGCGACAGGTGGGGAGACCCAGTACTTC.

There are a few counts of this clone. This sample includes further DNA sequences coding for the same CDR3. The V and J genes are TRBV18 and TRBJ1-1; D uncertain. The germline V gene encodes CDR1 KGHSH and CDR2 LQKENI. The CDR3 extends over 14 amino acids. V dropped 2 bases and J dropped 2 bases, with 9 bases sitting between them. The CDR3 DNA sequence: TGTGCCAGCTCACCAAGAGATAGCAACACTGAAGCTTTCTTT. Its translation is CASSPRDSNTEAFF.

The V call is TRBV5-1, the J call TRBJ2-7; perhaps TRBD1 as D (5 bases). This CDR3 region has 17 residues. Germline lookup yields CDR1 SGHRS and CDR2 YFSETQ. V lost 0 bases and J 1 base, leaving 17 bases between the germline ends. CDR3 region: CASSLARFLGESYEQYF. CDR3 sequence (DNA): TGCGCCAGCAGCTTGGCGCGATTTCTAGGGGAATCCTACGAGCAGTACTTC.

About this clone itself: This likely came from a read error, as a far larger clone is one base away. This CDR3 is missing its conserved last phenylalanine or tryptophan, likely due to a read error. The V gene is TRBV7-2, the J gene TRBJ1-5, with D unclear. The CDR3 totals 13 residues. The germline V and J ends were trimmed by 1 base and 4 bases, with 5 bases remaining between them. Looked up from germline, CDR1 is SGHTA and CDR2 is FQGNSA. This CDR3 reads CASSLGPNQPQHL. The CDR3 DNA reads as TGTGCCAGCAGCTTAGGGCCTAATCAGCCCCAGCATCTT.

The V call is TRBV4-1, the J call TRBJ2-1; D gene ambiguous. The germline gives CDR1 MGHRA, CDR2 YSYEKL. The CDR3 has 14 residues. The ends were cut back, 0 bases at V and 9 bases at J, with 12 bases in the middle. The CDR3 loop is CASSQDAWAPEQFF. The CDR3 DNA is TGCGCCAGCAGCCAAGACGCCTGGGCTCCTGAGCAGTTCTTC.

The V gene is TRBV7-9, the J gene TRBJ2-7, with a tentative D call TRBD1 (5 bases). Trimming removed 5 bases at V and 4 bases at J, with 18 bases between. Germline V gives CDR1 SEHNR, CDR2 FQNEAQ (reference sequence). This CDR3 comprises 15 residues. CDR3 amino acids: CASSPRRAGLYEQYF. CDR3 nucleotide sequence: TGTGCCAGCAGCCCTAGACGGGCAGGGTTGTACGAGCAGTACTTC.

The V call is TRBV6-4, the J call TRBJ2-2; TRBD2 aligns across 7 bases. Trimming removed 3 bases from V and 5 bases from J; junction bases left unmatched: 6. The V gene's germline CDR1 is MRHNA and CDR2 SNTAGT. The CDR3 is made up of 15 amino acids. The CDR3 region has the DNA TGTGCCAGCAGTGAGAGCGGGGATCTTACCGGGGAGCTGTTTTTT. This gives the protein CASSESGDLTGELFF.